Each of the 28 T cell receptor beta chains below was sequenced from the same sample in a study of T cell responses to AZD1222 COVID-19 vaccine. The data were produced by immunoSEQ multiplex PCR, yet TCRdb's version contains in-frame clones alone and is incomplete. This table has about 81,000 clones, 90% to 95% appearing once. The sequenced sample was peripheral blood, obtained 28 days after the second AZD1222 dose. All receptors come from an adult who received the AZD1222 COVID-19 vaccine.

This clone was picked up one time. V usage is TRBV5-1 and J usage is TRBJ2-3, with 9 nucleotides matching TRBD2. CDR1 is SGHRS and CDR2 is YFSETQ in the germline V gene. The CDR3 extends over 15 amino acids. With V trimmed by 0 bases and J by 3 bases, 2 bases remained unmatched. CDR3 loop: CASSLGTSGTDTQYF. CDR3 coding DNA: TGCGCCAGCAGCTTGGGCACTAGCGGGACAGATACGCAGTATTTT. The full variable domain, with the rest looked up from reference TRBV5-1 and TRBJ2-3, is KAGVTQTPRYLIKTRGQQVTLSCSPISGHRSVSWYQQTPGQGLQFLFEYFSETQRNKGNFPGRFSGRQFSNSRSEMNVSTLELGDSALYLCASSLGTSGTDTQYFGPGTRLTVL.

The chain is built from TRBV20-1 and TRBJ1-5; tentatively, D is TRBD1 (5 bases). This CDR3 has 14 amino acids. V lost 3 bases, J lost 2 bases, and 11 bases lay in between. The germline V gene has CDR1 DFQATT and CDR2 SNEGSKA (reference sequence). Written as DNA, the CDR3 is TGCAGTGCTAGTAGGGGCCGGGGCAATCAGCCCCAGCATTTT. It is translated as CSASRGRGNQPQHF.

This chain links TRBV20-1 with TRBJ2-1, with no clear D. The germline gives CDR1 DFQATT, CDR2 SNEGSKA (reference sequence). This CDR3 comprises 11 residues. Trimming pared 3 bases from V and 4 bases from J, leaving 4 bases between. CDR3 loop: CSASVYNEQFF. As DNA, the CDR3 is TGCAGTGCTAGTGTGTACAATGAGCAGTTCTTC.

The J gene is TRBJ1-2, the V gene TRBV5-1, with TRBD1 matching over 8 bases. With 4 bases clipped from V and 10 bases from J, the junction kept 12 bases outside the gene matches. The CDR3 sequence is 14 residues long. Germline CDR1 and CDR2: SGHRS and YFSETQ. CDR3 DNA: TGCGCCAGCAGCCAAATCGGGACAGGAAATTACTACACCTTC. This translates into CASSQIGTGNYYTF.

Written as DNA, the CDR3 is TGTGCCAGCAGCCAGGGGTTGTTCGGGGAGCTGTTTTTT. Encoded protein: CASSQGLFGELFF. This rearrangement joins TRBV4-2 to TRBJ2-2; D is unresolved. Trimming cost V 3 bases and J 7 bases, with 9 bases left between them. Looked up from germline, CDR1 is LGHNA and CDR2 is YNFKEQ. The CDR3 is made up of 13 amino acids.

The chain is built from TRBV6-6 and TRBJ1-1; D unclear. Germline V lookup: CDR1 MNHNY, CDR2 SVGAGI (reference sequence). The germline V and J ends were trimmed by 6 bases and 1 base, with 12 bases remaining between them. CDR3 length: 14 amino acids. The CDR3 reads CASSPPQENTEAFF. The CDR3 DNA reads TGTGCCAGCAGCCCCCCCCAGGAGAACACTGAAGCTTTCTTT.

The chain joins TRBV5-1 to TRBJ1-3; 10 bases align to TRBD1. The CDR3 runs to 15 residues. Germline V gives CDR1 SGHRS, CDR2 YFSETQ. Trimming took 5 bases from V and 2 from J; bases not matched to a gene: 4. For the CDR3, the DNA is TGCGCCAGCAGAAATGGGACAGGGGCTGGAAACACCATATATTTT. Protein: CASRNGTGAGNTIYF.

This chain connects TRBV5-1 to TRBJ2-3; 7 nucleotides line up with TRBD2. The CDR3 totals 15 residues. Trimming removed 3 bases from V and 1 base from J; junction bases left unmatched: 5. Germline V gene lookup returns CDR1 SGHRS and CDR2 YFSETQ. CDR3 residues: CASSWTSRGTDTQYF. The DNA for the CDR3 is TGCGCCAGCAGCTGGACTAGTCGCGGCACAGATACGCAGTATTTT. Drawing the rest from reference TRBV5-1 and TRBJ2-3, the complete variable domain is KAGVTQTPRYLIKTRGQQVTLSCSPISGHRSVSWYQQTPGQGLQFLFEYFSETQRNKGNFPGRFSGRQFSNSRSEMNVSTLELGDSALYLCASSWTSRGTDTQYFGPGTRLTVL.

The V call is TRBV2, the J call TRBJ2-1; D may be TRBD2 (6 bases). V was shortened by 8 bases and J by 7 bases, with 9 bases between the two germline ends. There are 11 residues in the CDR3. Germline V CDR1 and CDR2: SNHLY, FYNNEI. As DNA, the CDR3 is TGTGCCAGCGAGGGGAGGAATGAGCAGTTCTTC. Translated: CASEGRNEQFF.

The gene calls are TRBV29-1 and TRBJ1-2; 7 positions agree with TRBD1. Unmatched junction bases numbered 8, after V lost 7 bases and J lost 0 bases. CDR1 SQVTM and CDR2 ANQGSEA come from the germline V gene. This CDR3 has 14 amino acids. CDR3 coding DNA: TGCAGCGAGAGAAGGCAGGGGGCTAACTATGGCTACACCTTC. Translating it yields CSERRQGANYGYTF.

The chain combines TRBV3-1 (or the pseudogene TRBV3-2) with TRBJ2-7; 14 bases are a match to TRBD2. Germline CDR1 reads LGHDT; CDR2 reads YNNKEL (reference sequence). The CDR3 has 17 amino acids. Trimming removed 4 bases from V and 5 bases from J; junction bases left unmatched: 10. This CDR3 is CASSRPDGTSGSHEQYF. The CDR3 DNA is TGTGCCAGCAGCCGCCCCGACGGGACTAGCGGGAGCCACGAGCAGTACTTC.

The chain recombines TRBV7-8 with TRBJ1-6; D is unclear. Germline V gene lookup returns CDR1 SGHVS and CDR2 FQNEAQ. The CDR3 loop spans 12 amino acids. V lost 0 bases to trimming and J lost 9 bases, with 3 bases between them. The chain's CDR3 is CASSLARSPLHF. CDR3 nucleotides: TGTGCCAGCAGCTTAGCTCGTTCACCCCTCCACTTT.

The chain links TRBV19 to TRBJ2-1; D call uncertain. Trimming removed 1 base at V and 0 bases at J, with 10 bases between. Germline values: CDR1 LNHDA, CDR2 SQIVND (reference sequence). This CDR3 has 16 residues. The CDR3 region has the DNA TGTGCCAGTAGTATAGGCCCCCAACCCTCCTACAATGAGCAGTTCTTC. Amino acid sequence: CASSIGPQPSYNEQFF.

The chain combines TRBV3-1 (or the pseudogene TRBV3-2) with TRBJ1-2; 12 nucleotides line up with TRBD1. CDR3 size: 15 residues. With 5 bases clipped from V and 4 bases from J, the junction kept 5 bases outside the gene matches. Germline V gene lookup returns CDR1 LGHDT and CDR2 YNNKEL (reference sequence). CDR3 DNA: TGTGCCAGCAGCTCCGGGACAGGGGGCGCCTATGGCTACACCTTC. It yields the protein CASSSGTGGAYGYTF.

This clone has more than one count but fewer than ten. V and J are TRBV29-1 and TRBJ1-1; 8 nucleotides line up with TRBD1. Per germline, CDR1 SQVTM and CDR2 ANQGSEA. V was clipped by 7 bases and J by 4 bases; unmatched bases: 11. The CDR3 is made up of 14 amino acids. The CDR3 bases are TGCAGCGCTGCTGGGAGACAGGGGACCACTGAAGCTTTCTTT. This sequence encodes CSAAGRQGTTEAFF.

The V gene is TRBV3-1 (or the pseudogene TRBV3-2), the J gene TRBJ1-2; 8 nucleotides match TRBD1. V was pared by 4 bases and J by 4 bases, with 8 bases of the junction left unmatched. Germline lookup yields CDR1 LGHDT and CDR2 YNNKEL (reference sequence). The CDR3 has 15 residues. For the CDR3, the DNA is TGTGCCAGCAGCCGCGCAGGGGGCTCGGGCTATGGCTACACCTTC. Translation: CASSRAGGSGYGYTF.

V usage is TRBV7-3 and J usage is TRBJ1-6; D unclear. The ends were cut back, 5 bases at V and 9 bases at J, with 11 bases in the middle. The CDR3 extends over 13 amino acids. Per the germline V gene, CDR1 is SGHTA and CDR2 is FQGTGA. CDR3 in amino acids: CASSPTWGSPLHF. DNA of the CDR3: TGTGCCAGCAGCCCAACGTGGGGTTCACCCCTCCACTTT.

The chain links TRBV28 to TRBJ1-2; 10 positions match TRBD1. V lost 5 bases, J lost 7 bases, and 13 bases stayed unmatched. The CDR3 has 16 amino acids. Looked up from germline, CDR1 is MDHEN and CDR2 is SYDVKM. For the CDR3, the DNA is TGTGCCAGCAGTCCCTGGAGACAGGGGGCGCGTGGTGGCTACACCTTC. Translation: CASSPWRQGARGGYTF.

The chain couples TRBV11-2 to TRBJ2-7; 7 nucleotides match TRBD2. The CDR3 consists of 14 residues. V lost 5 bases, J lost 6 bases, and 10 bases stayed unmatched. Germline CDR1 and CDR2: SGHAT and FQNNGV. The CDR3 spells CASSVLTGRGEQYF. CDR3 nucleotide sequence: TGTGCCAGCAGCGTCCTAACGGGGAGGGGCGAGCAGTACTTC.

DNA of the CDR3: TGCGCCAGCAGCCCGACTAGCGGGACGGTCTACAATGAGCAGTTCTTC. Residues: CASSPTSGTVYNEQFF. The V and J genes are TRBV5-1 and TRBJ2-1; 11 nucleotides agree with TRBD2. With V trimmed by 4 bases and J by 3 bases, 6 bases remained unmatched. This CDR3 is 16 amino acids long. Looked up from germline, CDR1 is SGHRS and CDR2 is YFSETQ.

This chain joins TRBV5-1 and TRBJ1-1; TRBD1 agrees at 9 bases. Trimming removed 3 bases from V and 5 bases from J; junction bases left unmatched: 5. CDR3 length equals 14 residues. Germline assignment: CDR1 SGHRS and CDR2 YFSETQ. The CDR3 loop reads CASSSGTGFTEAFF. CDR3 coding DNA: TGCGCCAGCAGCTCCGGGACAGGGTTTACTGAAGCTTTCTTT.

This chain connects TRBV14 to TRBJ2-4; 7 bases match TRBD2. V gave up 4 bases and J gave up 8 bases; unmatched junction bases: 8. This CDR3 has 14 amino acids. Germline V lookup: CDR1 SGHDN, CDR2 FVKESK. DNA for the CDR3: TGTGCCAGCAGCCGCGTCGGTCTAGCGGACATTCAGTACTTC. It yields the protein CASSRVGLADIQYF.

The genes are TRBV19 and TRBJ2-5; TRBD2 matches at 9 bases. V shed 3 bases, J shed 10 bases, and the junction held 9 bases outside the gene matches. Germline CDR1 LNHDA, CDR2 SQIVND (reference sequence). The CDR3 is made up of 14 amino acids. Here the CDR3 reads CASSMNPSGVGQYF. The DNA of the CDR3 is TGTGCCAGTAGTATGAATCCTAGCGGGGTGGGCCAGTACTTC.

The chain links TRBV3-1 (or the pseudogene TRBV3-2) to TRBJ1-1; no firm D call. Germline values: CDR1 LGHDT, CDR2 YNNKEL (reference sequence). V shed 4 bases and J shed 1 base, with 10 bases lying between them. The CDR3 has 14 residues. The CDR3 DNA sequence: TGTGCCAGCAGCCCCTTACACCGGAACACTGAAGCTTTCTTT. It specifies CASSPLHRNTEAFF.

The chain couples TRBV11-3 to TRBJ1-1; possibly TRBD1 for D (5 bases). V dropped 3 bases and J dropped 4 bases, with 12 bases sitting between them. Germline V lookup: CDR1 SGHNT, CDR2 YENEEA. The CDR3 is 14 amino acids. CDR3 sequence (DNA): TGTGCCAGCAGCTTGGACGGTGGGGGCACTGAAGCTTTCTTT. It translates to CASSLDGGGTEAFF.

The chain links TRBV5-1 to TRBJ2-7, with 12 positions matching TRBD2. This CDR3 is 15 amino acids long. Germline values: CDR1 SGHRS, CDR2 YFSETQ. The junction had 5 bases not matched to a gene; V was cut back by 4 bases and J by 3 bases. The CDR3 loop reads CASSPRTSGNYEQYF. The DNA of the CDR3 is TGCGCCAGCAGCCCGAGGACTAGCGGGAACTACGAGCAGTACTTC.

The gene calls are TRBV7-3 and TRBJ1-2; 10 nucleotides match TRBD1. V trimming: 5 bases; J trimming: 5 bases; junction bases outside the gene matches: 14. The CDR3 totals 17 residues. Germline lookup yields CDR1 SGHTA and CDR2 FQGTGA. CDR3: CASSPKDPGQGTYGYTF. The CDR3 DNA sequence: TGTGCCAGCAGCCCAAAGGACCCGGGACAGGGGACGTATGGCTACACCTTC.

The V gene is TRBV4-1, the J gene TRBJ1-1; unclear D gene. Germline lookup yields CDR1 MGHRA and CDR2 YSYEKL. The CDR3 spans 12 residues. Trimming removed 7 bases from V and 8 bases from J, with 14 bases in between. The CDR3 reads CASTGNHLEAFF. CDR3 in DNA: TGCGCCAGCACGGGGAACCACCTGGAAGCTTTCTTT.